The 23 T cell receptor beta chains presented below share a single source sample, sequenced in a study of cytomegalovirus exposure and HLA in healthy donors. With 60 Vbeta and 13 Jbeta primers, the PCR was carried out. Here immunoSEQ multiplex PCR was the method, and the copy in TCRdb shows in-frame clones only, minus some. The table includes roughly 80,000 clones, around 70% detected once. Sequenced: PBMCs. All receptors come from a woman aged 50 to 60 in good health and CMV-seropositive.

This clone was counted only a few times. The rearrangement uses TRBV30 and TRBJ1-3, with D unresolved. The germline V and J ends were trimmed by 0 bases and 5 bases, with 8 bases remaining between them. Germline CDR1 GTSNPN, CDR2 SVGIG (reference sequence). CDR3 length: 13 amino acids. CDR3 DNA: TGTGCCTGGAGTGTTAGCAGAAGAAACACCATATATTTT. It encodes CAWSVSRRNTIYF.

CDR3 nucleotide sequence: TGTGCCAGCAGCTCGGCCAGCGGGAGGTCTCCTACGCAGTATTTT. Amino acids: CASSSASGRSPTQYF. This chain uses TRBV7-9 with TRBJ2-3; 9 bases agree with TRBD2. Germline V gene data show CDR1 as SEHNR and CDR2 as FQNEAQ (reference sequence). The CDR3 is 15 residues long. Trimming took 4 bases from V and 8 from J; bases not matched to a gene: 10.

The rearrangement links TRBV10-2 to TRBJ1-4; no clear D gene. Germline-derived CDR1 and CDR2 are WSHSY and SAAADI. The V end lost 6 bases, the J end lost 0 bases, and 8 bases lay between the germline ends. The CDR3 runs to 14 residues. The CDR3 DNA follows: TGCGCCAGCAGCCCGTATTCAACTAATGAAAAACTGTTTTTT. Residues: CASSPYSTNEKLFF.

A single count supports this clone. The chain recombines TRBV4-1 with TRBJ2-7; D is possibly TRBD2 (6 bases). Germline lookup yields CDR1 MGHRA and CDR2 YSYEKL. V dropped 0 bases and J dropped 1 base, with 16 bases sitting between them. CDR3 length: 17 residues. In nucleotides, the CDR3 is TGCGCCAGCAGCCAAGAGAAGTCTAGCGTTACTTCCTACGAGCAGTACTTC. Residues: CASSQEKSSVTSYEQYF.

This clone showed up just once. The V and J genes are TRBV5-8 and TRBJ2-1; 12 positions agree with TRBD2. CDR1 and CDR2 (germline): SGHTS, YDEGEE. The CDR3 covers 20 residues. The trim removed 3 bases at V and 1 base at J, leaving 14 bases unmatched. This CDR3 is CASSSRLAGVHPLSYNEQFF. Here the CDR3 DNA reads TGTGCCAGCAGCTCGCGACTAGCGGGAGTCCATCCCCTTTCCTACAATGAGCAGTTCTTC. The entire variable domain, with the rest obtained from reference TRBV5-8 and TRBJ2-1, is as follows: EAGVTQSPTHLIKTRGQQATLRCSPISGHTSVYWYQQALGLGLQFLLWYDEGEERNRGNFPPRFSGRQFPNYSSELNVNALELEDSALYLCASSSRLAGVHPLSYNEQFFGPGTRLTVL.

This rearrangement joins TRBV7-9 to TRBJ2-1; TRBD2 aligns across 8 bases. CDR3 size: 14 residues. J was trimmed by 8 bases and V by 7 bases; bases with no gene match: 10. Germline lookup yields CDR1 SEHNR and CDR2 FQNEAQ (reference sequence). The CDR3 nucleotides are TGTGCCAGCACCAGCGGGAGAACCCTCCATGAGCAGTTCTTC. Translation: CASTSGRTLHEQFF.

This chain uses TRBV4-2 with TRBJ1-2; 7 bases fit TRBD1. The V gene end was trimmed by 3 bases and the J gene end by 4 bases; junction bases not matched to a gene: 2. Germline lookup yields CDR1 LGHNA and CDR2 YNFKEQ. The CDR3 extends over 13 amino acids. CDR3 in amino acids: CASSQGDSYGYTF. As DNA, the CDR3 is TGTGCCAGCAGCCAGGGGGACAGCTATGGCTACACCTTC.

This clone has just one count. The V gene is TRBV28, the J gene TRBJ1-1, with D tentatively TRBD1 (5 bases). The V gene's germline CDR1 is MDHEN and CDR2 SYDVKM. This CDR3 has 15 amino acids. V lost 4 bases, J lost 1 base, and 13 bases lay in between. In DNA form, the CDR3 reads TGTGCCAGCAGTTCCGGAGCGGGGGGGAACACTGAAGCTTTCTTT. This encodes CASSSGAGGNTEAFF. The full variable domain, in which reference TRBV28 and TRBJ1-1 provide the parts outside the CDR3, is DVKVTQSSRYLVKRTGEKVFLECVQDMDHENMFWYRQDPGLGLRLIYFSYDVKMKEKGDIPEGYSVSREKKERFSLILESASTNQTSMYLCASSSGAGGNTEAFFGQGTRLTVV.

The chain couples TRBV5-6 to TRBJ1-4; D may be TRBD1 (6 bases). CDR3 length: 16 amino acids. Germline CDR1 reads SGHDT; CDR2 reads YYEEEE. V lost 1 base and J lost 1, with 11 bases in between. CDR3 amino acids: CASSLLRGRTNEKLFF. As DNA, the CDR3 is TGTGCCAGCAGCTTGCTGCGGGGGCGAACTAATGAAAAACTGTTTTTT.

In this sample, this clone turned up a few times. This chain uses TRBV5-8 with TRBJ2-3, with a possible D match to TRBD2 (6 bases). CDR1 is SGHTS and CDR2 is YDEGEE in the germline V gene. The CDR3 spans 15 residues. V lost 4 bases and J lost 6, with 18 bases in between. CDR3 DNA: TGTGCCAGCAGCGGGGCCACGGGAGTGTCGGATACGCAGTATTTT. Its translation: CASSGATGVSDTQYF.

This rearrangement joins TRBV9 to TRBJ2-1; TRBD2 agrees at 7 bases. The CDR3 is 17 residues long. V was clipped by 0 bases and J by 4 bases; unmatched bases: 10. The germline V gene has CDR1 SGDLS and CDR2 YYNGEE. The CDR3 reads CASSVAGGGRAYNEQFF. DNA for the CDR3: TGTGCCAGCAGCGTAGCTGGGGGGGGAAGGGCTTACAATGAGCAGTTCTTC.

J is TRBJ1-2 and V is TRBV6-5; D is unresolved. CDR1 is MNHEY and CDR2 is SVGAGI in the germline V gene. The V and J ends lost 6 bases and 5 bases respectively, with 16 bases between them. The CDR3 is made up of 14 amino acids. CDR3 bases: TGTGCCAGCAGAGTAACCGGGATCCCGTATGGCTACACCTTC. Translated: CASRVTGIPYGYTF.

The chain is built from TRBV29-1 and TRBJ2-1; the D gene is possibly TRBD2 (6 bases). This CDR3 spans 15 amino acids. Trimming pared 5 bases from V and 7 bases from J, leaving 21 bases between. Germline V gene sequence: CDR1 SQVTM, CDR2 ANQGSEA. CDR3 protein: CSVSSSGLVGNEQFF. Here the CDR3 DNA reads TGCAGCGTTAGCTCCTCGGGACTCGTCGGGAATGAGCAGTTCTTC.

This sequence joins TRBV5-1 and TRBJ1-1, with 9 bases that match TRBD1. CDR1 SGHRS and CDR2 YFSETQ come from the germline V gene. Losses at the gene ends were 4 bases for V and 0 bases for J; bases not matched to a gene: 7. The CDR3 consists of 16 residues. The chain's CDR3 is CASSPNRGQMNTEAFF. The CDR3 DNA follows: TGCGCCAGCAGCCCCAACAGGGGGCAGATGAACACTGAAGCTTTCTTT.

This sequence joins TRBV7-8 and TRBJ2-5, with D perhaps TRBD2 (5 bases). Trimming pared 2 bases from V and 5 bases from J, leaving 21 bases between. Germline CDR1 SGHVS, CDR2 FQNEAQ. The CDR3 contains 17 residues. In DNA form, the CDR3 reads TGTGCCAGCAGCTTAATCCAAAGCCTCGGGATATTGGAGACCCAGTACTTC. It yields the protein CASSLIQSLGILETQYF.

The J gene is TRBJ2-7, the V gene TRBV29-1, with 13 nucleotides matching TRBD2. Germline V gene lookup returns CDR1 SQVTM and CDR2 ANQGSEA. V lost 6 bases to trimming and J lost 2 bases; unmatched junction nucleotides: 4. The CDR3 runs to 14 residues. The CDR3 DNA reads as TGCAGCGTCCTAGGACTAGCGGGGGCCTACGAGCAGTACTTC. Amino acid sequence: CSVLGLAGAYEQYF.

This clone was recorded a few times. The chain employs TRBV6-6 and TRBJ2-7; D may be TRBD1 (6 bases). The CDR3 covers 15 residues. Trimming removed 4 bases at V and 4 bases at J, with 17 bases between. Germline V gives CDR1 MNHNY, CDR2 SVGAGI (reference sequence). The CDR3 spells CASSLRTEISYEQYF. As DNA, the CDR3 is TGTGCCAGCAGTTTGAGGACAGAAATCTCTTACGAGCAGTACTTC.

The rearrangement uses TRBV18 and TRBJ2-7; TRBD1 matches 8 bases. The CDR3 loop spans 14 amino acids. V trimming: 6 bases; J trimming: 6 bases; junction bases outside the gene matches: 10. The germline CDR1 and CDR2 sequences are KGHSH and LQKENI. CDR3: CASSLEGRGREQYF. The CDR3 DNA reads TGTGCCAGCTCGCTCGAGGGCAGGGGGCGCGAGCAGTACTTC.

The genes are TRBV10-3 and TRBJ2-7; 9 bases line up with TRBD2. CDR1 and CDR2 from the germline V gene are ENHRY and SYGVKD. The CDR3 length is 14 residues. The J segment lost 6 bases and the V segment lost 8 bases, leaving 11 bases of the junction unmatched. The CDR3 is CAIGGRADTFEQYF. The DNA for the CDR3 is TGTGCCATCGGCGGGAGGGCCGACACCTTCGAGCAGTACTTC.

The V gene is TRBV18, the J gene TRBJ2-3; tentative D call: TRBD2 (7 bases). From germline, CDR1 is KGHSH and CDR2 LQKENI. V was clipped by 3 bases and J by 1 base, with 14 bases between them. The CDR3 consists of 16 residues. The chain's CDR3 is CASSPLGGRGTDTQYF. CDR3 bases: TGTGCCAGCTCACCCCTAGGGGGGAGGGGCACAGATACGCAGTATTTT.

This chain uses TRBV23-1 with TRBJ2-7; D uncertain. TRBV23-1 is reported as an ORF; its role is uncertain. The CDR3 runs to 13 residues. V lost 8 bases, J lost 5 bases, and 16 bases lay in between. The CDR3 reads CASLRRGPHEQYF. The DNA for the CDR3 is TGCGCCAGCCTACGGAGAGGTCCCCACGAGCAGTACTTC.

V usage is TRBV5-4 and J usage is TRBJ2-5; a weak D match, TRBD1 (6 bases). V was clipped by 5 bases and J by 5 bases, with 16 bases between them. The CDR3 runs 14 residues. Germline V lookup: CDR1 SGHNT, CDR2 YYREEE (reference sequence). CDR3 amino acids: CASSFDRPGETQYF. As DNA, the CDR3 is TGTGCCAGCAGTTTTGACAGGCCGGGGGAGACCCAGTACTTC.

This clone is labeled as large (0.1 to 1%). The sample carries other DNA sequences with the same CDR3. CDR3 nucleotide sequence: TGTGCCAGCAGTTCGCGACTAGCGGGAGGCACAGATACGCAGTATTTT. Translation: CASSSRLAGGTDTQYF. The rearrangement links TRBV27 to TRBJ2-3; the match to TRBD2 covers 12 bases. Germline loops: CDR1 MNHEY, CDR2 SMNVEV (reference sequence). V trimming: 4 bases; J trimming: 1 base; junction bases outside the gene matches: 3. There are 16 residues in the CDR3.